Given below is one T cell receptor beta chain in context. Its antigen is not identified. Second-dose recipients at about 4 or about 12 weeks were treated as one pooled group. The table came from immunoSEQ multiplex PCR; TCRdb's copy has only in-frame clones and leaves some out. The sample lists 150,000 to 190,000 clones; more than 90% were seen once. The sample is drawn from a study of T cell responses to AZD1222 COVID-19 vaccine. Regarding the study as a whole: Unmutated variant regions are reportedly the target of nearly half of TCRs that are spike-specific. Vaccine-related CD4 TCRs covered spike, predominating at 160-218 and 743-854.

This CDR3 comprises 15 residues. The V gene lost 0 bases and the J gene lost 4 bases, with 13 bases spanning the gap. CDR1 SGDLS and CDR2 YYNGEE come from the germline V gene. The chain has TRBV9 and TRBJ1-2, with a weak D call TRBD1 (5 bases). The specimen comprised peripheral blood, sampled 28 days after the second AZD1222 dose. This TCR came from an adult who received the AZD1222 COVID-19 vaccine. Here the CDR3 DNA reads TGTGCCAGCAGCGTAGACCCGGGACCCAGCTATGGCTACACCTTC. Residues: CASSVDPGPSYGYTF.